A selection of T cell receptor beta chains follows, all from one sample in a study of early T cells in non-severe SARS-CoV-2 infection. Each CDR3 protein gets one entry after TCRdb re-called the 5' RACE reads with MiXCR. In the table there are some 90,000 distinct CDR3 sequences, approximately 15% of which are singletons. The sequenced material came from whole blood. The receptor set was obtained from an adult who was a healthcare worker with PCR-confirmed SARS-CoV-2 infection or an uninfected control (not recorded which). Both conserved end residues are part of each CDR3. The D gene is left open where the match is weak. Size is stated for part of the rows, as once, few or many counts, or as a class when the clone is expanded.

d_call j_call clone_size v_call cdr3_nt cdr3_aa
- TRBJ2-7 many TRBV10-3 TGTGCCATCAGTCCCGGGGCCCCCTACGAGCAGTACTTC CAISPGAPYEQYF
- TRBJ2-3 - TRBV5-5 TGTGCCAGCAGCTTGTCCCCAGATAGCACAGATACGCAGTATTTT CASSLSPDSTDTQYF
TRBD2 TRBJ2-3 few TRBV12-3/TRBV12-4 TGTGCCAGCAGTTTAAGACGGACTAGCGGGAGTAGCGCAGATACGCAGTATTTT CASSLRRTSGSSADTQYF
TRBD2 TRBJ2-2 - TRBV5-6 TGTGCCAGCAGCTTGGGACTAGCGGGAGGGCCTAGGGAGCTGTTTTTT CASSLGLAGGPRELFF
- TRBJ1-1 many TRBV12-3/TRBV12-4 TGTGCCAGCAGTCCCTCGGCAGGGCGTACTGAAGCTTTCTTT CASSPSAGRTEAFF
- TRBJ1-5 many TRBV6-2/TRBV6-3 TGTGCCAGCAGTTACGGGTACCAGCCCCAGCATTTT CASSYGYQPQHF
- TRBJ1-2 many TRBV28 TGTGCCAGCAGTTTATCCGGGGGGCAGGGATATGGCTACACCTTC CASSLSGGQGYGYTF
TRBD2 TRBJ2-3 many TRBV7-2 TGTGCCAGCAGCTTAAGACTAGCGGGAGCGTCAGATACGCAGTATTTT CASSLRLAGASDTQYF
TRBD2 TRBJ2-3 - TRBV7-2 TGTGCCAGCAGCTTAGCATCGGGGGGTTGGTTGGCAGATACGCAGTATTTT CASSLASGGWLADTQYF
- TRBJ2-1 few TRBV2 TGTGCCAGCAGTGGGTACGGTGAGCAGTTCTTC CASSGYGEQFF
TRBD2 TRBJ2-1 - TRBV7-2 TGTGCCAGCAGCTTAGGGTCGGGAGGGCCTACTGAGCAGTTCTTC CASSLGSGGPTEQFF
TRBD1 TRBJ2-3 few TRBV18 TGTGCCAGCTCCGTGGACAGGGGGCAAGGAGATACGCAGTATTTT CASSVDRGQGDTQYF
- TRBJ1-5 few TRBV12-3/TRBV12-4 TGTGCCAGCAGTTTCGACGGGAGCAATCAGCCCCAGCATTTT CASSFDGSNQPQHF
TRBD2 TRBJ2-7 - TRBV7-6 TGTGCCAGCAGCTTGGAAACTAGCGGGAACTATGGGGAGCAGTACTTC CASSLETSGNYGEQYF